This T cell receptor (beta chain) was retrieved from a study of blood T cell repertoires in COVID-19. CDR3 length: 13 residues. V gave up 7 bases and J gave up 6 bases, with 13 bases separating them. Germline-derived CDR1 and CDR2 are SNHLY and FYNNEI. Profiling relied on immunoSEQ multiplex PCR, and the TCRdb table lists in-frame clones only, not all of them. The sample has about 220,000 clones, roughly 90% seen once; the top ten hold less than 4.5%. All enrollees were roughly 18 to 100 years old and from about 25 US areas. The rearrangement joins TRBV2 to TRBJ2-1; D possibly corresponds to TRBD2 (6 bases). This clonotype was sampled from a woman aged 40 to 50 with acute COVID-19. The sequencing sample was made of PBMCs or T cells enriched from blood (not recorded which). The CDR3 region has the DNA TGTGCCAGCACTCAGGCGGGGCTCAATGAGCAGTTCTTC. It translates to CASTQAGLNEQFF. The variable domain in full, completed from reference TRBV2 and TRBJ2-1, reads EPEVTQTPSHQVTQMGQEVILRCVPISNHLYFYWYRQILGQKVEFLVSFYNNEISEKSEIFDDQFSVERPDGSNFTLKIRSTKLEDSAMYFCASTQAGLNEQFFGPGTRLTVL.